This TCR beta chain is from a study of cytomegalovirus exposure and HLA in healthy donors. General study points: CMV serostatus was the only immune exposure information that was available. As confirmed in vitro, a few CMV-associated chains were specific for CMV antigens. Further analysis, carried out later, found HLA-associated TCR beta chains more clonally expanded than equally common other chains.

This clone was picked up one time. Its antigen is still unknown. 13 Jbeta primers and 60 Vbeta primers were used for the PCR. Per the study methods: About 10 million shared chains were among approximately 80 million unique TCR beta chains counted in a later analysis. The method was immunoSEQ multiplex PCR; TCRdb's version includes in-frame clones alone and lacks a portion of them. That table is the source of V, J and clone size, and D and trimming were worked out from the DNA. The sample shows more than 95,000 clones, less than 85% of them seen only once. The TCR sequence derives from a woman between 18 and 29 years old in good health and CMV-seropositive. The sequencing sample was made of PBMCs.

The CDR3 region has the DNA TGTGCCAGCAGTGAAATTAGAGGTGGGGCCAACGTCCTGACTTTC. Protein: CASSEIRGGANVLTF. The chain uses TRBV25-1 and TRBJ2-6; D uncertain. CDR1 is MGHDK, CDR2 SYGVNS, per germline. The ends were cut back, 2 bases at V and 3 bases at J, with 8 bases in the middle. This CDR3 is built from 15 residues.